The clone carrying this TCR beta chain was recorded only once. These data belong to a study of blood T cell repertoires in COVID-19. Study summary: Acute and convalescent COVID-19 specimens originated in the United States, Italy and Spain. PBMCs, B-cell-depleted T cells, or T cells provided the cDNA or gDNA that made up the material.

Germline V gene lookup returns CDR1 LGHNA and CDR2 YNFKEQ. Trimming took 5 bases from V and 5 from J, leaving 15 bases between them. CDR3 size: 14 residues. Per the original methods: Cell counts per sample came from amplifying reference gene primers. Data came from immunoSEQ multiplex PCR; TCRdb stores just in-frame clones and leaves some out. That table is the source of V, J and clone size, and D and trimming were worked out from the DNA. The data show 60,000 to 95,000 clones, more than 90% seen once. This chain uses TRBV4-2 with TRBJ1-2; tentatively, D is TRBD1 (6 bases). The sample taken for sequencing was peripheral blood. The sequence came from a woman aged 80 or older with active or convalescent COVID-19. The CDR3 DNA reads as TGTGCCAGCAGCGCTCGGGACACCGTTTATGGCTACACCTTC. Protein product: CASSARDTVYGYTF.